Below, 30 T cell receptor beta chains from the same sample are listed, as sequenced in a study of blood T cell repertoires in COVID-19. Assay: immunoSEQ multiplex PCR; the TCRdb copy retains only in-frame clones and omits some. This sample carries some 230,000 clones, around 83% of them seen once, and the ten largest clones take approximately 1.3%. Sequencing input: PBMCs or T cells enriched from blood (not recorded which). The origin of the receptors is a middle-aged woman with acute COVID-19.

V and J are TRBV4-1 and TRBJ2-3; D possibly corresponds to TRBD2 (6 bases). Germline V gene sequence: CDR1 MGHRA, CDR2 YSYEKL. Deletions cut 4 bases from V and 4 bases from J, with 18 bases between. There are 16 residues in the CDR3. CDR3 nucleotide sequence: TGCGCCAGCAGCCCCCTTGGTGGGAGGATATCAGATACGCAGTATTTT. Translated: CASSPLGGRISDTQYF.

V and J are TRBV7-9 and TRBJ2-3; 8 bases match TRBD2. Germline lookup yields CDR1 SEHNR and CDR2 FQNEAQ (reference sequence). The V and J ends lost 5 bases and 2 bases, in that order; junction bases with no gene match: 9. The CDR3 is 16 amino acids. CDR3: CASSGRTSKVTDTQYF. CDR3 nucleotides: TGTGCCAGCAGCGGACGGACTAGCAAAGTCACAGATACGCAGTATTTT.

The V and J genes are TRBV24-1 and TRBJ2-7; D is possibly TRBD2 (5 bases). CDR3 length: 11 amino acids. Germline V gives CDR1 KGHDR, CDR2 SFDVKD. V gave up 3 bases and J gave up 7 bases, with 6 bases separating them. As DNA, the CDR3 is TGTGCCACCAGTGATACGGGGGAGCAGTACTTC. This codes for CATSDTGEQYF.

The chain couples TRBV4-1 to TRBJ2-7, with 10 bases identical to TRBD2. V was pared by 2 bases and J by 6 bases, with 7 bases of the junction left unmatched. This CDR3 contains 15 residues. CDR1 MGHRA and CDR2 YSYEKL come from the germline V gene. The CDR3 loop is CASSQSGRALGEQYF. CDR3 DNA: TGCGCCAGCAGCCAAAGCGGGAGGGCCCTGGGCGAGCAGTACTTC.

This rearrangement joins TRBV5-1 to TRBJ2-5, with D maybe TRBD1 (5 bases). The V gene's germline CDR1 is SGHRS and CDR2 YFSETQ. The CDR3 loop spans 13 amino acids. The V end was cut by 6 bases, the J end by 5 bases, with 14 bases between. The CDR3 region is CASNSGHGETQYF. CDR3 coding DNA: TGCGCCAGCAACTCTGGACACGGGGAGACCCAGTACTTC.

The chain couples TRBV4-3 to TRBJ1-4; TRBD1 matches at 11 bases. The V and J ends lost 4 bases and 11 bases, in that order; junction bases with no gene match: 9. The CDR3 consists of 15 residues. The germline CDR1 and CDR2 sequences are LGHNA and YSLEER. CDR3 in DNA: TGCGCCAGCAGCCCGAGGGGAGGACAGGGGGCGAAACTGTTTTTT. Amino acids: CASSPRGGQGAKLFF.

This chain uses TRBV5-1 with TRBJ1-1, with TRBD1 identical over 8 bases. V shed 4 bases, J shed 4 bases, and the junction held 6 bases outside the gene matches. From germline, CDR1 is SGHRS and CDR2 YFSETQ. CDR3 size: 14 residues. Here the CDR3 reads CASSAGQGGTEAFF. DNA for the CDR3: TGCGCCAGCAGCGCAGGACAGGGCGGCACTGAAGCTTTCTTT.

This chain links TRBV30 with TRBJ2-7; D is ambiguous. V was clipped by 8 bases and J by 3 bases, with 11 bases between them. This CDR3 comprises 11 residues. CDR1 and CDR2 from the germline V gene are GTSNPN and SVGIG (reference sequence). As DNA, the CDR3 is TGTGCCGGGCGTACGTTCTACGAGCAGTACTTC. Translated, it gives CAGRTFYEQYF.

This clone was seen a handful of times. The rearrangement joins TRBV5-1 to TRBJ1-2; TRBD1 matches at 8 bases. J lost 4 bases, V lost 3 bases, and 5 bases had no gene match. The CDR3 is made up of 14 amino acids. CDR1 and CDR2 from the germline V gene are SGHRS and YFSETQ. For the CDR3, the DNA is TGCGCCAGCAGCTCGGGGGACAGGTCCTATGGCTACACCTTC. Translation gives CASSSGDRSYGYTF.

The J gene is TRBJ1-3, the V gene TRBV10-3; weak D call: TRBD1 (6 bases). Per the germline V gene, CDR1 is ENHRY and CDR2 is SYGVKD. V was shortened by 8 bases and J by 2 bases, with 7 bases between the two germline ends. This CDR3 comprises 12 residues. The CDR3 here is CAIGDTGNTIYF. The CDR3 DNA reads TGTGCCATCGGGGACACTGGAAACACCATATATTTT.

V gene TRBV19 combines with J gene TRBJ1-5; tentative D call: TRBD1 (5 bases). CDR1 and CDR2 from the germline V gene are LNHDA and SQIVND (reference sequence). Trimming took 8 bases from V and 6 from J, leaving 17 bases between them. The CDR3 is 14 amino acids. Here the CDR3 DNA reads TGTGCCAGTCGATGGGGCCAGGCCAGTCAGCCCCAGCATTTT. Translating it yields CASRWGQASQPQHF.

The rearrangement joins TRBV2 to TRBJ2-3, with D possibly being TRBD2 (6 bases). The germline V and J ends were trimmed by 7 bases and 0 bases, with 14 bases remaining between them. Germline CDR1 SNHLY, CDR2 FYNNEI. CDR3 size: 15 residues. The CDR3 nucleotides read TGTGCCAGCACTAAAGGGACTTCTAGCACAGATACGCAGTATTTT. Translated, it gives CASTKGTSSTDTQYF. Together with reference TRBV2 and TRBJ2-3, the CDR3 gives the full variable domain: EPEVTQTPSHQVTQMGQEVILRCVPISNHLYFYWYRQILGQKVEFLVSFYNNEISEKSEIFDDQFSVERPDGSNFTLKIRSTKLEDSAMYFCASTKGTSSTDTQYFGPGTRLTVL.

This clone was seen only a few times. This sequence joins TRBV7-2 and TRBJ1-1; 8 bases agree with TRBD1. V was clipped by 0 bases and J by 5 bases; unmatched bases: 8. Germline V gives CDR1 SGHTA, CDR2 FQGNSA. The CDR3 sequence is 16 residues long. The CDR3 bases are TGTGCCAGCAGCTTAGCCCGTACAGGGGGGATAACTGAAGCTTTCTTT. Encoded protein: CASSLARTGGITEAFF.

The rearrangement joins TRBV9 to TRBJ2-7; D gene unclear. V was trimmed by 0 bases and J by 0 bases, leaving 13 bases between them. CDR3 length: 16 amino acids. CDR1 is SGDLS and CDR2 is YYNGEE in the germline V gene. This CDR3 reads CASSVGPYSSSYEQYF. CDR3 sequence (DNA): TGTGCCAGCAGCGTAGGCCCATATTCTAGCTCCTACGAGCAGTACTTC.

The sample holds one count of this clone. CDR3 amino acids: CASSSTDRGIRGSFF. CDR3 in DNA: TGTGCCAGCAGCTCTACGGACAGGGGGATCCGCGGGAGCTTCTTC. The gene calls are TRBV11-1 and TRBJ2-1; TRBD1 aligns across 10 bases. Germline V gives CDR1 SGHAT, CDR2 FQDESV (reference sequence). The CDR3 consists of 15 residues. With 4 bases clipped from V and 16 bases from J, the junction kept 16 bases outside the gene matches.

The rearrangement links TRBV11-2 to TRBJ2-5, with 11 positions matching TRBD2. Germline CDR1 reads SGHAT; CDR2 reads FQNNGV. This CDR3 comprises 17 residues. V shed 3 bases, J shed 1 base, and the junction held 7 bases outside the gene matches. The CDR3 sequence: CASSFSGLAGGQETQYF. CDR3 bases: TGTGCCAGCAGCTTCAGTGGGCTAGCGGGGGGCCAAGAGACCCAGTACTTC. The entire variable domain, with the rest obtained from reference TRBV11-2 and TRBJ2-5, is as follows: EAGVAQSPRYKIIEKRQSVAFWCNPISGHATLYWYQQILGQGPKLLIQFQNNGVVDDSQLPKDRFSAERLKGVDSTLKIQPAKLEDSAVYLCASSFSGLAGGQETQYFGPGTRLLVL.

The chain combines TRBV11-2 with TRBJ1-2, with D perhaps TRBD1 (5 bases). Between the trimmed V and J ends, which lost 5 bases and 8 bases, there was a span of 18 bases. Looked up from germline, CDR1 is SGHAT and CDR2 is FQNNGV. The CDR3 loop spans 14 amino acids. The CDR3 spells CASSQAGPRGGYTF. The CDR3 DNA reads as TGTGCCAGCAGCCAGGCGGGGCCCCGAGGGGGCTACACCTTC.

The chain has TRBV19 and TRBJ1-1; TRBD1 aligns across 7 bases. V lost 2 bases and J lost 1; bases outside the gene matches: 4. The CDR3 has 15 residues. CDR1 is LNHDA and CDR2 is SQIVND in the germline V gene (reference sequence). This chain's CDR3 is CASSINRGGNTEAFF. In DNA, the CDR3 is TGTGCCAGTAGTATAAACAGGGGAGGGAACACTGAAGCTTTCTTT.

This rearrangement joins TRBV11-2 to TRBJ1-5, with unresolved D. Deletions cut 0 bases from V and 5 bases from J, with 5 bases between. This CDR3 comprises 13 residues. Germline CDR1 SGHAT, CDR2 FQNNGV. CDR3 loop: CASSLDSYQPQHF. As DNA, the CDR3 is TGTGCCAGCAGCTTAGATAGTTATCAGCCCCAGCATTTT. The whole variable domain, remainder taken from reference TRBV11-2 and TRBJ1-5, is EAGVAQSPRYKIIEKRQSVAFWCNPISGHATLYWYQQILGQGPKLLIQFQNNGVVDDSQLPKDRFSAERLKGVDSTLKIQPAKLEDSAVYLCASSLDSYQPQHFGDGTRLSIL.

The gene calls are TRBV21-1 and TRBJ1-2; no check of the table's D call, TRBD1, against the DNA was made. TRBV21-1 counts as a pseudogene. This CDR3 has 13 amino acids. The CDR3 region is CASSGAGNYGYTF. The DNA of the CDR3 is TGTGCCAGCAGTGGGGCAGGGAACTATGGCTACACCTTC.

This clone showed up just once. The rearrangement uses TRBV7-9 and TRBJ2-7, with D possibly matching TRBD1 (5 bases). The CDR3 runs 12 residues. In germline, CDR1 is SEHNR, CDR2 FQNEAQ (reference sequence). With 4 bases removed from V and 3 bases from J, the gap between germline ends came to 7 bases. The CDR3 reads CASSSQVYEQYF. For the CDR3, the DNA is TGTGCCAGCAGCTCACAGGTCTACGAGCAGTACTTC.

The rearrangement links TRBV18 to TRBJ2-3; 8 nucleotides agree with TRBD2. The CDR3 sequence is 16 residues long. Trimming at V came to 5 bases and at J to 5 bases, leaving 12 bases not matched to a gene. Germline CDR1 KGHSH, CDR2 LQKENI. CDR3: CASSFTGTRSGDTQYF. CDR3 coding DNA: TGTGCCAGCTCATTTACCGGGACTAGAAGCGGAGATACGCAGTATTTT.

The chain links TRBV5-1 to TRBJ2-2; TRBD1 agrees at 7 bases. Per the germline V gene, CDR1 is SGHRS and CDR2 is YFSETQ. The CDR3 runs 15 residues. The V gene end was trimmed by 2 bases and the J gene end by 3 bases; junction bases not matched to a gene: 4. CDR3 region: CASSLGGLYTGELFF. The CDR3 bases are TGCGCCAGCAGCTTAGGGGGCTTGTACACCGGGGAGCTGTTTTTT.

This clone was observed a few times. This chain links TRBV9 with TRBJ1-6, with 8 bases that match TRBD1. The CDR3 has 13 amino acids. Germline CDR1 is SGDLS and CDR2 is YYNGEE. V was clipped by 6 bases and J by 15 bases; unmatched bases: 11. CDR3 loop: CASTEPGGWVLHF. The CDR3 DNA reads TGTGCCAGCACAGAACCAGGGGGCTGGGTCCTCCACTTT.

The chain employs TRBV27 and TRBJ2-1, with 7 bases matching TRBD2. The CDR3 has 15 amino acids. V was clipped by 2 bases and J by 6 bases; unmatched bases: 7. Germline lookup yields CDR1 MNHEY and CDR2 SMNVEV (reference sequence). CDR3 bases: TGTGCCAGCAGTTTAACGCGCGGGGGAATCAATGAGCAGTTCTTC. Translation gives CASSLTRGGINEQFF.

The CDR3 loop is CSVVGWETQYF. In nucleotides, the CDR3 is TGCAGCGTTGTTGGCTGGGAGACCCAGTACTTC. The genes are TRBV29-1 and TRBJ2-5; no firm D call. Germline assignment: CDR1 SQVTM and CDR2 ANQGSEA. V was cut by 4 bases and J by 5 bases, with 8 bases left in between. The CDR3 loop spans 11 amino acids.

V gene TRBV5-1 combines with J gene TRBJ2-2; a weak D match, TRBD1 (6 bases). This CDR3 comprises 13 residues. V was shortened by 5 bases and J by 2 bases, with 7 bases between the two germline ends. Germline V gene lookup returns CDR1 SGHRS and CDR2 YFSETQ. The CDR3 loop reads CASRGQNTGELFF. The DNA for the CDR3 is TGCGCCAGCAGGGGACAAAACACCGGGGAGCTGTTTTTT. Using reference TRBV5-1 and TRBJ2-2 for the parts outside the CDR3, the full variable domain is KAGVTQTPRYLIKTRGQQVTLSCSPISGHRSVSWYQQTPGQGLQFLFEYFSETQRNKGNFPGRFSGRQFSNSRSEMNVSTLELGDSALYLCASRGQNTGELFFGEGSRLTVL.

The V and J genes are TRBV13 and TRBJ2-1; 16 nucleotides match TRBD2. V lost 4 bases and J lost 4; bases outside the gene matches: 4. The CDR3 consists of 17 residues. In germline, CDR1 is PRHDT, CDR2 FYEKMQ (reference sequence). The CDR3 loop is CASSSGLAGGFYNEQFF. In DNA form, the CDR3 reads TGTGCCAGCAGCTCGGGACTAGCGGGAGGGTTTTACAATGAGCAGTTCTTC.

This chain uses TRBV3-1 (or the pseudogene TRBV3-2) with TRBJ2-5, with D possibly TRBD1 on 6 matching bases. The CDR3 length is 15 residues. V dropped 0 bases and J dropped 6 bases, with 14 bases sitting between them. CDR1 is LGHDT, CDR2 YNNKEL, per germline (reference sequence). CDR3 amino acids: CASSQERARGQTQYF. The CDR3 DNA is TGTGCCAGCAGCCAAGAAAGGGCCAGGGGCCAGACCCAGTACTTC.

The chain combines TRBV6-5 with TRBJ1-4; D is unclear. The CDR3 loop spans 13 amino acids. Germline V lookup: CDR1 MNHEY, CDR2 SVGAGI. V lost 6 bases and J 6 bases, leaving 11 bases between the germline ends. The CDR3 region has the DNA TGTGCCAGCAGGCCGCAACTGTATGAAAAACTGTTTTTT. As protein: CASRPQLYEKLFF.